This T cell receptor (beta chain) was identified during a study of blood T cell repertoires in COVID-19. At the level of the study: The United States, Italy and Spain were the sources of the acute and convalescent COVID-19 samples. PBMCs, B-cell-depleted T cells, or T cells were the source of the cDNA or gDNA that made up the material.

Germline CDR1 reads LNHDA; CDR2 reads SQIVND (reference sequence). Trimming removed 5 bases at V and 10 bases at J, with 12 bases between. The CDR3 covers 13 residues. Data came from immunoSEQ multiplex PCR; TCRdb stores just in-frame clones and leaves some out. The sample records tens of thousands of clones, around 90% being singletons. Sequencing used peripheral blood. The chain uses TRBV19 and TRBJ1-6; maybe TRBD1 (6 bases). The sequence came from a human donor in a cohort sampled during active COVID-19. CDR3 nucleotides: TGTGCCAGTAGTGTGACAGGTTACTCACCCCTCCACTTT. The encoded protein is CASSVTGYSPLHF.